Listed below are T cell receptor beta chains from one sample, sequenced in a study of CD8+ T cells in alopecia areata. Assay: immunoSEQ multiplex PCR; the TCRdb copy retains only in-frame clones and omits some. In the table there are about 140,000 clones, around 86% of which are singletons. Specimen: CD8+ T cells sorted from blood, collected at week 4, from a patient treated with tofacitinib. The receptor source for this set is a human donor with alopecia areata. The CDR3 runs from the conserved cysteine through the conserved F or W. The D gene is left open where the match is weak. Size is omitted from some rows. Given values are once, few, many or a class for expanded clones.

.	TRBJ2-1	TRBV6-5	.	14	TGTGCCAGCAGTTACGAAGGGCCCTACAATGAGCAGTTCTTC	CASSYEGPYNEQFF
.	TRBJ2-7	TRBV6-1	.	10	TGTGCCAGCGGGGACGGGGAGCAGTACTTC	CASGDGEQYF
.	TRBJ1-5	TRBV29-1	.	14	TGCAGCGTCCTGGAAGGAGGGGGAAATCAGCCCCAGCATTTT	CSVLEGGGNQPQHF
.	TRBJ1-5	TRBV7-9	.	14	TGTGCCAGCAGCCCTGGTAGGGGGAGTCAGCCCCAGCATTTT	CASSPGRGSQPQHF
.	TRBJ2-3	TRBV27	.	12	TGTGCCAGCAGATCCCGCACAGATACGCAGTATTTT	CASRSRTDTQYF
TRBD1	TRBJ2-7	TRBV7-9	.	16	TGTGCCAGCAGCGCCACCGGACAGGGGGCTTTCAACGAGCAGTACTTC	CASSATGQGAFNEQYF
TRBD2	TRBJ2-5	TRBV11-2	.	18	TGTGCCAGCAGCTTAGATCTTTGGGCTAGCGGGGATGTTGAGACCCAGTACTTC	CASSLDLWASGDVETQYF
.	TRBJ2-1	TRBV9	.	13	TGTGCCAGCAGCGTAAACGAGCTAAATGAGCAGTTCTTC	CASSVNELNEQFF
.	TRBJ1-4	TRBV5-5	.	12	TGTGCCAGCAGCCCAGACACTGAAAAACTGTTTTTT	CASSPDTEKLFF
TRBD1	TRBJ2-5	TRBV5-6	.	14	TGTGCCAGCAGCTCGGGACAGTCCCAAGAGACCCAGTACTTC	CASSSGQSQETQYF
TRBD2	TRBJ2-1	TRBV5-1	.	16	TGCGCCAGCAGCCTAGGCTCTAGCGGGAGTAAGGATGAGCAGTTCTTC	CASSLGSSGSKDEQFF
TRBD2	TRBJ2-1	TRBV7-3	.	16	TGTGCCAGCAGCTCCTACGGACTAGCGGGAGGCAATGAGCAGTTCTTC	CASSSYGLAGGNEQFF
.	TRBJ2-1	TRBV27	.	16	TGTGCCAGCAGCTCCTTCCCCGAGACTATTAATAATGAGCAGTTCTTC	CASSSFPETINNEQFF
.	TRBJ2-3	TRBV29-1	.	16	TGCAGCGTTGAAGTTGGTCAGGGTTGGATCGCAGATACGCAGTATTTT	CSVEVGQGWIADTQYF
.	TRBJ2-5	TRBV7-9	.	12	TGTGCCAGCAGTCAGCTCGGGGAGACCCAGTACTTC	CASSQLGETQYF
.	TRBJ1-2	TRBV9	.	14	TGTGCCAGCAGCCCGAACCAGGGAAAGGATGGCTACACCTTC	CASSPNQGKDGYTF
.	TRBJ1-1	TRBV29-1	.	11	TGCAGCGTTGTCGGAAACACTGAAGCTTTCTTT	CSVVGNTEAFF
.	TRBJ2-1	TRBV4-1	.	16	TGCGCCAGCAGCCAAGATCGGGAGAACTCCTACAATGAGCAGTTCTTC	CASSQDRENSYNEQFF
.	TRBJ1-5	TRBV30	.	13	TGTGCCTGGAGTCGGGCCTCGGAACAGCCCCAGCATTTT	CAWSRASEQPQHF
.	TRBJ2-1	TRBV5-4	.	13	TGTGCCAGCAGCTTGGCCCTTTTCAATGAGCAGTTCTTC	CASSLALFNEQFF
.	TRBJ1-4	TRBV6-1	.	16	TGTGCCAGCAGTGAAGACGGTGGGAGGGTTCGTGAAAAACTGTTTTTT	CASSEDGGRVREKLFF
TRBD2	TRBJ2-7	TRBV29-1	.	16	TGCAGCGTCACCGCCCTTCCTAGCGGGGGATCCTACGAGCAGTACTTC	CSVTALPSGGSYEQYF
.	TRBJ1-1	TRBV6-1	.	15	TGTGCCAGCAGTGAATCGCGGGCGGGGGGACCTATGTCTTTCTTT	CASSESRAGGPMSFF
.	TRBJ1-1	TRBV27	.	13	TGTGCCAGCAGCCCGTACATGAACACTGAAGCTTTCTTT	CASSPYMNTEAFF
.	TRBJ2-5	TRBV7-9	once	14	TGTGCCAGCAGCTTAGAAACAGAACAAGAGACCCAGTACTTC	CASSLETEQETQYF
.	TRBJ2-7	TRBV27	.	12	TGTGCCAGCAGGGACAAAGCCTACGAGCAGTACTTC	CASRDKAYEQYF
TRBD2	TRBJ2-7	TRBV4-2	.	15	TGTGCCAGCAGCCCCAGCGGGGGGGGTCAGAACGAGCAGTACTTC	CASSPSGGGQNEQYF
TRBD2	TRBJ2-1	TRBV9	.	11	TGTGCCAGCAGTTCTAGCGGTTTACAGTTCTTC	CASSSSGLQFF
.	TRBJ2-3	TRBV25-1	.	14	TGTGCCAGCAGTGTATGGGGGACCACAGATACGCAGTATTTT	CASSVWGTTDTQYF
TRBD2	TRBJ2-7	TRBV7-9	once	15	TGTGCCAGCAGCCCAGGGACTAGCGGAGCCTACGAGCAGTACTTC	CASSPGTSGAYEQYF
.	TRBJ2-3	TRBV30	.	13	TGTGCCTGGAGCCTTTTTTCCCTAGATACGCAGTATTTT	CAWSLFSLDTQYF
.	TRBJ2-3	TRBV27	.	13	TGTGCCAGCAGTTCGAGCTTCCCGGATACGCAGTATTTT	CASSSSFPDTQYF
.	TRBJ2-7	TRBV4-1	.	15	TGCGCCAGCAGCCAAGAATGGGGGAGCCATTACGAGCAGTACTTC	CASSQEWGSHYEQYF
TRBD2	TRBJ2-7	TRBV5-5	.	16	TGTGCCAGCAGCTTGGAGCGGGGGAGCAACTCCTACGAGCAGTACTTC	CASSLERGSNSYEQYF
.	TRBJ1-2	TRBV25-1	once	13	TGTGCCAGCAGGGTAGACTGGAGCTATGGCTACACCTTC	CASRVDWSYGYTF
.	TRBJ2-3	TRBV6-1	.	17	TGTGCCAGCAGTGAAGCTTTCCCGTGGGGAATTGGTAATACGCAGTATTTT	CASSEAFPWGIGNTQYF
TRBD2	TRBJ2-7	TRBV19	.	14	TGTGCCAGTAGTATGGGACTAGTCGCTTGGGAGCAGTACTTC	CASSMGLVAWEQYF
TRBD2	TRBJ2-3	TRBV14	.	16	TGTGCCAGCAGCCAGCGGGGGGACGTATTAGTGGATACGCAGTATTTT	CASSQRGDVLVDTQYF
TRBD2	TRBJ2-7	TRBV27	.	15	TGTGCCAGCAGTCCCATAGCGGGAGGGTCCTCCGAGCAGTACTTC	CASSPIAGGSSEQYF
TRBD2	TRBJ2-1	TRBV2	.	13	TGTGCCACCCTAGCGGGGGGATACAATGAGCAGTTCTTC	CATLAGGYNEQFF
TRBD1	TRBJ1-4	TRBV11-2	.	16	TGTGCCAGCAGCTTGGGGACAGGGTCCGTGAATGAAAAACTGTTTTTT	CASSLGTGSVNEKLFF
.	TRBJ1-5	TRBV7-2	few	14	TGTGCCAGCAGACCAGGGTTCAGCAATCAGCCCCAGCATTTT	CASRPGFSNQPQHF
TRBD2	TRBJ2-3	TRBV6-4	.	15	TGTGCCAGCAGCGGGACTAGCGGGGGCACAGATACGCAGTATTTT	CASSGTSGGTDTQYF
.	TRBJ1-5	TRBV27	.	15	TGTGCCAGCAGTTTAGGATGGGCAGGGGACCAGCCCCAGCATTTT	CASSLGWAGDQPQHF
.	TRBJ2-1	TRBV19	once	14	TGTGCCAGTAGTAGGGGGAGCTCCTACAATGAGCAGTTCTTC	CASSRGSSYNEQFF
.	TRBJ2-3	TRBV6-1	.	16	TGTGCCAGCAGTGAAGCGGTGGTTACGGTCACAGATACGCAGTATTTT	CASSEAVVTVTDTQYF
.	TRBJ2-2	TRBV30	.	12	TGTGCCTGTTGGGGGGCCGGCGGGGAGCTGTTTTTT	CACWGAGGELFF
TRBD1	TRBJ2-7	TRBV7-3	.	14	TGTGCCAGCAGCAGGGGACAGGGGGCCTACGAGCAGTACTTC	CASSRGQGAYEQYF
.	TRBJ2-7	TRBV29-1	.	13	TGCAGCGTTGGCACTCCTGGCTCCTACGAGCAGTACTTC	CSVGTPGSYEQYF
.	TRBJ1-2	TRBV2	.	13	TGTGCCAGCGATTCGAAATGGTCTTCTGGCTACACCTTC	CASDSKWSSGYTF
.	TRBJ2-7	TRBV29-1	few	13	TGCAGCGTCCTTAGGGCGGTTTCGTACGAGCAGTACTTC	CSVLRAVSYEQYF
.	TRBJ2-7	TRBV5-1	.	17	TGCGCCAGCAGCTTGAGCCTTGCCGGTACGGCATCCTACGAGCAGTACTTC	CASSLSLAGTASYEQYF
TRBD1	TRBJ2-1	TRBV5-1	.	13	TGCGCCAGCAGCCGAATAACAGGGGACGAGCAGTTCTTC	CASSRITGDEQFF
TRBD1	TRBJ2-7	TRBV2	.	13	TGTGCCAGAAAGGACAGGGACAGGTACGAGCAGTACTTC	CARKDRDRYEQYF